Sequencing of this TCR delta chain was carried out in a study of γδ T cells in repeated Plasmodium falciparum infection. Whole-study context: Donors had four controlled P. falciparum NF54 infections over about 640 days. Malian gammadelta TCRs were studied during no-transmission periods and across acute malaria episodes. General observations from the study: Vgamma9/Vdelta2+ T cells showed a stable polyclonal repertoire with shared TCRgamma sequences. Compared with Australian children, Malian Vdelta2-negative repertoires seemed more clonal, less diverse, less shared.

The germline CDR1 and CDR2 sequences are TSWWSYY and QGS. The CDR3 totals 17 residues. TCRdb re-called clones from the multiplex PCR reads via CATT. In the table there are 70,000 to 95,000 delta-chain clones, more than 1.4% of which are singletons. Vgamma9/Vdelta2+ and Vdelta2-negative gammadelta T cells were flow-sorted from PBMC for bulk sequencing. In regard to this clone: Its specificity is not known. The protein TCRdb lists belongs to a much larger clone and differs from this DNA's translation at residue 3, which points to a read error; the protein shown is made from the DNA.

The sequenced sample was gamma-delta T cells from blood. This chain uses TRDV1 with TRDJ1, with TRDD3 matching 13 bases. The J gene, left out of TCRdb, was set here by checking the DNA against germline. This TCR was sampled from a pool of human donors (malaria-infected and uninfected, not separated). The CDR3 spells CAPGETGGYVYADKLIF. CDR3 DNA sequence: TGTGCTCCTGGGGAAACTGGGGGATACGTATATGCCGATAAACTCATCTTT.